This entry concerns a single TCR beta chain. Antigen unknown. The V segment lost 6 bases and the J segment 6 bases; nucleotides outside the gene matches: 14. This CDR3 is 17 amino acids long. Germline CDR1 SGHVS, CDR2 FNYEAQ. The sample originates from a study of a mutant IDH1 vaccine in newly diagnosed glioma. Study-level information: Investigators started vaccination 4-6 weeks after radiotherapy alone, or with temozolomide cycles. Treated patients were roughly 62% male, around 40% female, mean age around 40 years.

As for time point: week 23, last vaccination. The vaccine gave 300 ug of a 20-mer mutant IDH1 peptide subcutaneously per dose. Data came from immunoSEQ multiplex PCR; TCRdb stores just in-frame clones and leaves some out. The sample lists tens of thousands of clones, 80% occurring once. This chain links TRBV7-6 with TRBJ2-3; 11 bases line up with TRBD2. The TCR comes from a man aged 35 to 55 with glioma. Material: PBMCs, obtained from a glioma patient whose treatment included an IDH1 peptide vaccine. CDR3 protein: CASSPRGLAGGSDTQYF. CDR3 sequence (DNA): TGTGCCAGCAGTCCTAGGGGGCTAGCGGGGGGATCGGATACGCAGTATTTT.